These 26 T cell receptor beta chains were all obtained from the same sample, sequenced in a study of control samples from healthy donors and cancer patients. The method was immunoSEQ multiplex PCR; TCRdb's version includes in-frame clones alone and lacks a portion of them. Among over 75,000 clones listed, roughly 91% were seen once. The specimen was blood. The receptors shown here come from a man younger than 45 in good health.

The V gene is TRBV6-5, the J gene TRBJ2-5; TRBD2 matches at 7 bases. Germline V lookup: CDR1 MNHEY, CDR2 SVGAGI. The CDR3 sequence is 15 residues long. The V gene end was trimmed by 5 bases and the J gene end by 5 bases; junction bases not matched to a gene: 11. CDR3 bases: TGTGCCAGCAGTCCGGGGGGACCCCCCGCGGAGACCCAGTACTTC. Translation: CASSPGGPPAETQYF.

In nucleotides, the CDR3 is TGTGCCAGCAGCCGGACAGGGGACGAAAAACTGTTTTTT. The encoded protein is CASSRTGDEKLFF. V gene TRBV7-2 combines with J gene TRBJ1-4, with 9 bases matching TRBD1. This CDR3 has 13 residues. The germline CDR1 and CDR2 sequences are SGHTA and FQGNSA. The J segment lost 8 bases and the V segment lost 5 bases, leaving 3 bases of the junction unmatched.

The CDR3 nucleotides read TGTGCCAGCAGAACTGACACTGAAGCTTTCTTT. Translation: CASRTDTEAFF. The gene calls are TRBV12-3 or TRBV12-4 and TRBJ1-1, with unresolved D. V was trimmed by 6 bases and J by 3 bases, leaving 5 bases between them. The CDR3 has 11 residues.

The chain uses TRBV18 and TRBJ2-3; maybe TRBD1 (6 bases). The CDR3 is 14 amino acids. In germline, CDR1 is KGHSH, CDR2 LQKENI. V gave up 5 bases and J gave up 3 bases, with 12 bases separating them. The CDR3 protein is CASSDSQGTDTQYF. CDR3 nucleotides: TGTGCCAGCTCAGACAGCCAGGGGACAGATACGCAGTATTTT.

The CDR3 is CASSPLTSGSTDTQYF. CDR3 in DNA: TGCGCCAGCAGCCCCCTCACTAGCGGGTCCACAGATACGCAGTATTTT. J is TRBJ2-3 and V is TRBV5-1, with TRBD2 matching 9 bases. The CDR3 is 16 amino acids. Germline V lookup: CDR1 SGHRS, CDR2 YFSETQ. With 4 bases clipped from V and 2 bases from J, the junction kept 8 bases outside the gene matches.

The chain employs TRBV7-2 and TRBJ2-7; 7 bases fit TRBD1. With 5 bases clipped from V and 3 bases from J, the junction kept 7 bases outside the gene matches. The germline gives CDR1 SGHTA, CDR2 FQGNSA. The CDR3 loop spans 14 amino acids. The DNA for the CDR3 is TGTGCCAGCAGCCCCGGGACAGCACTCTACGAGCAGTACTTC. This codes for CASSPGTALYEQYF. The whole variable domain, remainder taken from reference TRBV7-2 and TRBJ2-7, is GAGVSQSPSNKVTEKGKDVELRCDPISGHTALYWYRQSLGQGLEFLIYFQGNSAPDKSGLPSDRFSAERTGGSVSTLTIQRTQQEDSAVYLCASSPGTALYEQYFGPGTRLTVT.

The chain employs TRBV7-9 and TRBJ2-1; 7 bases are shared with TRBD2. Germline assignment: CDR1 SEHNR and CDR2 FQNEAQ (reference sequence). V shed 3 bases, J shed 3 bases, and the junction held 5 bases outside the gene matches. The CDR3 covers 15 residues. The CDR3 DNA reads TGTGCCAGCAGCTTTATAAGCGGGGACTACAATGAGCAGTTCTTC. Its protein product is CASSFISGDYNEQFF.

J is TRBJ2-1 and V is TRBV7-9; tentative D call: TRBD2 (6 bases). Trimming left V 1 base short and J 7 bases short, with 11 bases between. The germline CDR1 and CDR2 sequences are SEHNR and FQNEAQ (reference sequence). The CDR3 runs 14 residues. CDR3 amino acids: CASSLGGRKNEQFF. The CDR3 coding sequence is TGTGCCAGCAGCTTAGGAGGGAGGAAAAATGAGCAGTTCTTC.

The CDR3 sequence: CASSIWGGPYEQYF. CDR3 nucleotides: TGTGCCAGTAGTATATGGGGGGGTCCCTACGAGCAGTACTTC. The rearrangement joins TRBV19 to TRBJ2-7, with 7 bases lining up with TRBD2. The V gene end was trimmed by 2 bases and the J gene end by 2 bases; junction bases not matched to a gene: 3. Germline V gives CDR1 LNHDA, CDR2 SQIVND (reference sequence). The CDR3 extends over 14 amino acids.

This chain connects TRBV25-1 to TRBJ2-5, with 8 nucleotides matching TRBD1. V dropped 0 bases and J dropped 5; count of bases not matched to a gene: 8. CDR1 and CDR2 from the germline V gene are MGHDK and SYGVNS. The CDR3 contains 16 residues. The CDR3: CASSEYFGQGQETQYF. The CDR3 DNA reads TGTGCCAGCAGTGAATATTTCGGACAGGGCCAGGAGACCCAGTACTTC.

The chain links TRBV19 to TRBJ2-3; D is unresolved. This CDR3 contains 16 residues. Germline CDR1 LNHDA, CDR2 SQIVND (reference sequence). The germline V and J ends were trimmed by 4 bases and 0 bases, with 14 bases remaining between them. In DNA form, the CDR3 reads TGTGCCAGTAGTAAGGCCGCAGTTGCTAGCACAGATACGCAGTATTTT. Its protein product is CASSKAAVASTDTQYF.

V gene TRBV30 combines with J gene TRBJ2-5; 11 nucleotides align to TRBD2. In germline, CDR1 is GTSNPN, CDR2 SVGIG (reference sequence). J gave up 2 bases and V 3 bases, and 8 bases lay outside the gene matches. The CDR3 sequence is 16 residues long. The CDR3 DNA sequence: TGTGCCTGGAGGACCGTAGCGGGAGGGCTTCAAGAGACCCAGTACTTC. Translated: CAWRTVAGGLQETQYF.

This clone appeared once. The V and J genes are TRBV7-8 and TRBJ2-1; 10 positions agree with TRBD2. V lost 2 bases, J lost 0 bases, and 19 bases stayed unmatched. Germline CDR1 reads SGHVS; CDR2 reads FQNEAQ. The CDR3 length is 22 residues. The CDR3 region is CASSLPRRTSGNPLSSYNEQFF. In DNA, the CDR3 is TGTGCCAGCAGCTTACCAAGACGGACTAGCGGCAACCCCTTGAGCTCCTACAATGAGCAGTTCTTC.

The gene calls are TRBV7-3 and TRBJ2-7; TRBD1 matches 10 bases. The germline CDR1 and CDR2 sequences are SGHTA and FQGTGA. V trimming: 5 bases; J trimming: 5 bases; junction bases outside the gene matches: 9. This CDR3 is 15 amino acids long. CDR3 in DNA: TGTGCCAGCAGCCCCCTAGGGACAGGGGACAACGAGCAGTACTTC. The encoded protein is CASSPLGTGDNEQYF.

This chain joins TRBV5-1 and TRBJ2-5, with a tentative D call TRBD2 (6 bases). V was trimmed by 0 bases and J by 2 bases, leaving 11 bases between them. Germline V gene data show CDR1 as SGHRS and CDR2 as YFSETQ. CDR3 length equals 15 residues. CDR3 sequence: CASSLGVAAQETQYF. The CDR3 nucleotides read TGCGCCAGCAGCTTGGGGGTAGCGGCACAAGAGACCCAGTACTTC.

Notes on this clone: One end of the junction is discordant with germline, which a read error may explain. J is TRBJ1-1 and V is TRBV12-3 or TRBV12-4; TRBD1 is a possible D gene (6 bases). The CDR3 is 12 residues long. The CDR3 coding sequence is TGTGCCAGCAGGTTAGCAGGGGCTGAAGCTTTCTTT. Its translation: CASRLAGAEAFF.

This chain links TRBV10-3 with TRBJ1-2, with unresolved D. V dropped 0 bases and J dropped 4 bases, with 9 bases sitting between them. The germline V gene encodes CDR1 ENHRY and CDR2 SYGVKD. CDR3 length: 14 amino acids. CDR3: CAISESETSYGYTF. The DNA of the CDR3 is TGTGCCATCAGTGAGTCTGAGACTTCCTATGGCTACACCTTC.

This clone has more than one count but fewer than ten. The V call is TRBV9, the J call TRBJ1-6; D perhaps matches TRBD1 (6 bases). The CDR3 length is 15 residues. Trimming pared 0 bases from V and 7 bases from J, leaving 11 bases between. CDR1 is SGDLS, CDR2 YYNGEE, per germline. The DNA of the CDR3 is TGTGCCAGCAGCGTAGTGGACAGCCAAAATTCACCCCTCCACTTT. As protein: CASSVVDSQNSPLHF.

This clone was detected only once. This sequence joins TRBV28 and TRBJ2-7; TRBD2 might be the D (7 bases). CDR3 length: 14 amino acids. Germline values: CDR1 MDHEN, CDR2 SYDVKM. V lost 6 bases to trimming and J lost 2 bases, with 14 bases between them. Here the CDR3 reads CASRKGGSTYEQYF. The CDR3 DNA sequence: TGTGCCAGCAGGAAGGGGGGGAGTACCTACGAGCAGTACTTC.

This clone was recorded once. The rearrangement uses TRBV11-2 and TRBJ1-5; D remains unclear. The CDR3 is made up of 13 amino acids. Trimming took 1 base from V and 5 from J, leaving 6 bases between them. The V gene's germline CDR1 is SGHAT and CDR2 FQNNGV. CDR3 DNA: TGTGCCAGCAGCTTAGGGGTCGATCAGCCCCAGCATTTT. This translates into CASSLGVDQPQHF.

CDR3 DNA: TGTGCCAGCAGCCCAGGCTTCTATAATTCACCCCTCCACTTT. Its translation is CASSPGFYNSPLHF. The chain has TRBV7-9 and TRBJ1-6; no clear D. This CDR3 has 14 amino acids. V was clipped by 5 bases and J by 3 bases, with 8 bases between them. Germline V gene sequence: CDR1 SEHNR, CDR2 FQNEAQ (reference sequence).

The chain is built from TRBV24-1 and TRBJ1-3; maybe TRBD1 (5 bases). Germline CDR1 KGHDR, CDR2 SFDVKD. This CDR3 contains 21 residues. V gave up 1 base and J gave up 4 bases, with 28 bases separating them. CDR3 residues: CATSDFSRLREVEGFGNTIYF. The CDR3 DNA is TGTGCCACCAGTGATTTCAGCCGACTTAGAGAGGTCGAGGGGTTCGGAAACACCATATATTTT.

This sequence joins TRBV5-5 and TRBJ2-7, with 12 bases fitting TRBD1. With 4 bases clipped from V and 4 bases from J, the junction kept 6 bases outside the gene matches. The CDR3 is 15 amino acids. Germline CDR1 SGHKS, CDR2 YYEKEE (reference sequence). This chain's CDR3 is CASSPGQGARYEQYF. CDR3 bases: TGTGCCAGCAGCCCGGGACAGGGGGCGAGGTACGAGCAGTACTTC.

This chain links TRBV28 with TRBJ1-4; 9 bases line up with TRBD1. This CDR3 region has 16 residues. The germline CDR1 and CDR2 sequences are MDHEN and SYDVKM. The junction had 10 bases not matched to a gene; V was cut back by 4 bases and J by 7 bases. CDR3 protein: CASSSPQGARVEKLFF. CDR3 in DNA: TGTGCCAGCAGTTCCCCACAGGGGGCGAGAGTTGAAAAACTGTTTTTT.

The chain joins TRBV10-3 to TRBJ2-7; D is tentatively TRBD1 or TRBD2 (5 bases each). V lost 2 bases, J lost 0 bases, and 14 bases lay in between. This CDR3 contains 16 residues. Germline-derived CDR1 and CDR2 are ENHRY and SYGVKD. The CDR3 here is CAISETRDLHSYEQYF. The CDR3 region has the DNA TGTGCCATCAGTGAGACCCGGGACCTTCACTCCTACGAGCAGTACTTC.

The chain has TRBV7-8 and TRBJ2-7; 8 positions match TRBD1. The germline CDR1 and CDR2 sequences are SGHVS and FQNEAQ. This CDR3 has 15 amino acids. Trimming took 5 bases from V and 7 from J; bases not matched to a gene: 13. The CDR3 nucleotides are TGTGCCAGCAGCACCTTAGGACAGGGCCTTCCGGAGCAGTACTTC. Amino acid sequence: CASSTLGQGLPEQYF.